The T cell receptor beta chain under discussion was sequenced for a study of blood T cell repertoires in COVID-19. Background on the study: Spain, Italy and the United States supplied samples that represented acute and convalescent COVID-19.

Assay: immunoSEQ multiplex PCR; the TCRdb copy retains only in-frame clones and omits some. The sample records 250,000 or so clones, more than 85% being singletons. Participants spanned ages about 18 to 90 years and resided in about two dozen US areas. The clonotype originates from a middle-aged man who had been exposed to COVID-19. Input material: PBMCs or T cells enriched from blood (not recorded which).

The CDR3 region is CASSVSSSNQPQHF. In nucleotides, the CDR3 is TGTGCCAGCAGTGTGTCTAGTAGCAATCAGCCCCAGCATTTT. V is TRBV2 and J is TRBJ1-5, with D hard to call. The CDR3 runs 14 residues. The V end was cut by 4 bases, the J end by 0 bases, with 7 bases between. Germline CDR1 is SNHLY and CDR2 is FYNNEI.